This T cell receptor (beta chain) was captured in a study of breast tumors, draining lymph nodes, adjacent tissues. Findings and caveats of the study: Compared with lymph nodes, tumors were less diverse; compared with nontumor tissue, more. Tumor and nontumor repertoires were significantly more similar in luminal-like than in basal-like breast cancer.

TCRdb reprocessed the multiplex PCR reads via MiXCR and lists one record per CDR3 protein. The table includes approximately 130,000 distinct CDR3 sequences, less than 25% detected once. A note on this clonotype: Its antigen is as yet unknown. An end of the junction does not agree with germline; a read error may underlie this.

CDR3 size: 17 residues. Germline CDR1 is PRHDT and CDR2 is FYEKMQ (reference sequence). Breast cancer patients provided tissue from their axillary draining lymph nodes. J is TRBJ2-7 and V is TRBV13; the D call may be TRBD1 or TRBD2 (6 bases each). The source is a female donor with breast cancer. Some clones in this sample may be carry-over from other donors' samples. Specimen: axillary lymph node tissue. The CDR3 sequence: CAGSRRWGAPSSYEQYF. The DNA for the CDR3 is TGTGCCGGCAGCCGACGGTGGGGGGCGCCTAGCTCCTACGAGCAGTACTTC.